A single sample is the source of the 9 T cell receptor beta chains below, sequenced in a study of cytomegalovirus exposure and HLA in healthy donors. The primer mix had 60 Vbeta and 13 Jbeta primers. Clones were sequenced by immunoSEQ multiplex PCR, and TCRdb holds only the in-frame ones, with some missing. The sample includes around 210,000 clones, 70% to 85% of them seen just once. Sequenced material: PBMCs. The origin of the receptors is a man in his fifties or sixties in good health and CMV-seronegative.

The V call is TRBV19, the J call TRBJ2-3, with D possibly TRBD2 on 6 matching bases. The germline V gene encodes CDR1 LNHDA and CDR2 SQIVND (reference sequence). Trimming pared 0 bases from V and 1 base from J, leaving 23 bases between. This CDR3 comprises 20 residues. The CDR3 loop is CASSIEPGSGFGRGTDTQYF. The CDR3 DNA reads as TGTGCCAGTAGTATAGAGCCCGGATCAGGTTTCGGGAGAGGCACAGATACGCAGTATTTT.

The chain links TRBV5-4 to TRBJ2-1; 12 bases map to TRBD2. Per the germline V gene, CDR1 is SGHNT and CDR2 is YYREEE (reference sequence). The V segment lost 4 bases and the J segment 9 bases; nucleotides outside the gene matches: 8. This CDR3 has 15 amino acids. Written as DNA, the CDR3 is TGTGCCAGCAGCCACCAGACTAGCGGGGGAGGTGAGCAGTTCTTC. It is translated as CASSHQTSGGGEQFF.

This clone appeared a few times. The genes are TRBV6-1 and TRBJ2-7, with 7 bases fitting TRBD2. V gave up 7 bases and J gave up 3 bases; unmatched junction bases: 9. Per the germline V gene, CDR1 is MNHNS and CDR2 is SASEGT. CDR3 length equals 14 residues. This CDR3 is CASTPGQRDYEQYF. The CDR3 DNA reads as TGTGCCAGCACTCCGGGCCAGCGGGACTACGAGCAGTACTTC.

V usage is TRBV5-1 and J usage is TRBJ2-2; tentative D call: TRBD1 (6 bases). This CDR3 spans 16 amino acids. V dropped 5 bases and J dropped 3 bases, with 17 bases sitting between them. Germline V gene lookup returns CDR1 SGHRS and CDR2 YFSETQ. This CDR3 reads CASSFNRVRDTGELFF. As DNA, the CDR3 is TGCGCCAGCAGTTTCAACAGGGTACGGGACACCGGGGAGCTGTTTTTT.

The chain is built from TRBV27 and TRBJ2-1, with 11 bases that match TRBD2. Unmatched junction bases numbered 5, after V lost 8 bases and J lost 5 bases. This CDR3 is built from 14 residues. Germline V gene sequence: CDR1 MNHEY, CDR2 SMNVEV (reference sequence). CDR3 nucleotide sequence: TGTGCCAGCCGCCGACTAGCGGGAAACAATGAGCAGTTCTTC. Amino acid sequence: CASRRLAGNNEQFF.

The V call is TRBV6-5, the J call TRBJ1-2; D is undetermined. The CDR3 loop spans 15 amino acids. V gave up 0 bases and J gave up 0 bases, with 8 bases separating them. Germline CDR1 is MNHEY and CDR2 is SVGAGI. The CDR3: CASSYSSNPNYGYTF. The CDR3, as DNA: TGTGCCAGCAGTTACTCGAGTAATCCTAACTATGGCTACACCTTC.

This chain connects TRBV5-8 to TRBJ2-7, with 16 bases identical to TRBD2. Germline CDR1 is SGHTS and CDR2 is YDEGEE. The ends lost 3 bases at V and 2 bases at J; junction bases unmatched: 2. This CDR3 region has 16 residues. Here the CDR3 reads CASSSGLAGGPYEQYF. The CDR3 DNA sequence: TGTGCCAGCAGCTCGGGACTAGCGGGAGGGCCCTACGAGCAGTACTTC.

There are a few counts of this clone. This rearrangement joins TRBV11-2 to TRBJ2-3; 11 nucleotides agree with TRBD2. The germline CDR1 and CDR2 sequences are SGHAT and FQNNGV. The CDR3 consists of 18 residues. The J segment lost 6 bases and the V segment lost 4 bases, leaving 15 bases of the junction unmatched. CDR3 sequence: CASSSASGRTSSRDTQYF. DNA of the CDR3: TGTGCCAGCAGCTCTGCTAGCGGGAGGACCTCCTCGAGGGATACGCAGTATTTT.

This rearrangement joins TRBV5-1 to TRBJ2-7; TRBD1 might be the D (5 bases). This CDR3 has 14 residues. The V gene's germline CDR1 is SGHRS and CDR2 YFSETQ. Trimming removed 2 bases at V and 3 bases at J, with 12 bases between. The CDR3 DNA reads TGCGCCAGCAGCTTTGACGGTCAGGGCTACGAGCAGTACTTC. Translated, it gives CASSFDGQGYEQYF.